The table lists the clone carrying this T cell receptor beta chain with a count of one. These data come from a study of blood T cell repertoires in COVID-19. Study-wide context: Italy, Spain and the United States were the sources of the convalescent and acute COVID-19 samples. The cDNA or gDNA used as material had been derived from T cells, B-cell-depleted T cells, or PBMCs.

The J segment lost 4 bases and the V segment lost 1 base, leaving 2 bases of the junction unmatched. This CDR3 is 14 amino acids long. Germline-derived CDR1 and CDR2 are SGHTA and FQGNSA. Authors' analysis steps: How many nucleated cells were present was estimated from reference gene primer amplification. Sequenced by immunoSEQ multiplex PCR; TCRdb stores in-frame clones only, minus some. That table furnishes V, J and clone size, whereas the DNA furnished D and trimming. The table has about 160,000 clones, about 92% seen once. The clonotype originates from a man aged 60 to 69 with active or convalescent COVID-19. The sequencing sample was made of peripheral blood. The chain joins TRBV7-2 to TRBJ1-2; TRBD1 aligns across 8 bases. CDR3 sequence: CASSLVQGGYGYTF. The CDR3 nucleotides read TGTGCCAGCAGCTTAGTACAGGGGGGCTATGGCTACACCTTC.